A single sample is the source of the 25 T cell receptor beta chains below, sequenced in a study of T cell responses to AZD1222 COVID-19 vaccine. Libraries were prepared by immunoSEQ multiplex PCR; TCRdb keeps only in-frame clonotypes and omits some of them. The sample includes around 150,000 clones, 91% of them seen just once. Sequencing was performed on peripheral blood, taken 28 days after the second AZD1222 dose. The receptor set was obtained from an adult who received the AZD1222 COVID-19 vaccine.

The rearrangement links TRBV13 to TRBJ1-5; unclear D gene. CDR1 is PRHDT, CDR2 FYEKMQ, per germline (reference sequence). The V end was cut by 3 bases, the J end by 0 bases, with 6 bases between. There are 14 residues in the CDR3. CDR3 nucleotides: TGTGCCAGCAGCTTTGGGGATAGCAATCAGCCCCAGCATTTT. This codes for CASSFGDSNQPQHF. The whole variable domain, remainder taken from reference TRBV13 and TRBJ1-5, is AAGVIQSPRHLIKEKRETATLKCYPIPRHDTVYWYQQGPGQDPQFLISFYEKMQSDKGSIPDRFSAQQFSDYHSELNMSSLELGDSALYFCASSFGDSNQPQHFGDGTRLSIL.

V and J are TRBV4-1 and TRBJ2-1; 7 positions agree with TRBD1. The germline gives CDR1 MGHRA, CDR2 YSYEKL. CDR3 length: 15 amino acids. The ends lost 3 bases at V and 6 bases at J; junction bases unmatched: 8. The CDR3 reads CASSHLGGYLNEQFF. The CDR3 DNA is TGCGCCAGCAGCCACCTAGGGGGCTACCTCAATGAGCAGTTCTTC.

This clone was observed a handful of times. The J gene is TRBJ2-3, the V gene TRBV29-1, with a weak D call TRBD2 (6 bases). Per the germline V gene, CDR1 is SQVTM and CDR2 is ANQGSEA. CDR3 length: 14 residues. V lost 5 bases and J lost 0, with 12 bases in between. The CDR3 DNA is TGCAGCGTTTCATCGGGACTCAGCACAGATACGCAGTATTTT. This codes for CSVSSGLSTDTQYF.

The CDR3 reads CASTSGGLEQYF. The CDR3 DNA reads as TGTGCCAGCACCTCCGGTGGTCTCGAGCAGTACTTC. This chain uses TRBV27 with TRBJ2-7; D uncertain. V lost 7 bases, J lost 6 bases, and 13 bases lay in between. This CDR3 spans 12 amino acids. Looked up from germline, CDR1 is MNHEY and CDR2 is SMNVEV (reference sequence).

The chain recombines TRBV12-5 with TRBJ1-4; 9 bases are shared with TRBD1. J was trimmed by 12 bases and V by 5 bases; bases with no gene match: 19. Germline CDR1 is LGHNT and CDR2 is FRNRAP. The CDR3 extends over 17 amino acids. CDR3: CASGQTTGTGIPAELFF. Written as DNA, the CDR3 is TGTGCTAGTGGTCAAACCACCGGGACAGGGATACCCGCGGAACTGTTTTTT.

V gene TRBV7-9 combines with J gene TRBJ2-6; 7 bases map to TRBD1. Germline CDR1 reads SEHNR; CDR2 reads FQNEAQ (reference sequence). The length of the CDR3 is 17 residues. Trimming took 1 base from V and 1 from J; bases not matched to a gene: 4. The CDR3 sequence: CASSLDVTGSGANVLTF. The CDR3 DNA follows: TGTGCCAGCAGCTTAGATGTGACAGGGTCTGGGGCCAACGTCCTGACTTTC. Full variable domain (outside the CDR3, taken from reference TRBV7-9 and TRBJ2-6): DTGVSQNPRHKITKRGQNVTFRCDPISEHNRLYWYRQTLGQGPEFLTYFQNEAQLEKSRLLSDRFSAERPKGSFSTLEIQRTEQGDSAMYLCASSLDVTGSGANVLTFGAGSRLTVL.

About this clone: This sample also contains other DNA sequences that code for the same CDR3. V gene TRBV7-3 combines with J gene TRBJ2-1; possible D gene TRBD1, 5 bases. V lost 2 bases and J lost 6, with 8 bases in between. CDR3 size: 13 residues. The germline CDR1 and CDR2 sequences are SGHTA and FQGTGA. CDR3 bases: TGTGCCAGCAGCTTAGACAGAGGCAATGAGCAGTTCTTC. The encoded protein is CASSLDRGNEQFF.

V gene TRBV25-1 combines with J gene TRBJ1-3; D gene unclear. The germline V gene has CDR1 MGHDK and CDR2 SYGVNS. The V and J ends lost 5 bases and 2 bases respectively, with 10 bases between them. The CDR3 length is 14 residues. The CDR3 DNA is TGTGCCAGCAGTAGTTCAGTGGCTGGAAACACCATATATTTT. It yields the protein CASSSSVAGNTIYF. Full variable domain (outside the CDR3, taken from reference TRBV25-1 and TRBJ1-3): EADIYQTPRYLVIGTGKKITLECSQTMGHDKMYWYQQDPGMELHLIHYSYGVNSTEKGDLSSESTVSRIRTEHFPLTLESARPSHTSQYLCASSSSVAGNTIYFGEGSWLTVV.

This rearrangement joins TRBV4-2 to TRBJ2-3; 10 nucleotides agree with TRBD2. CDR3 length equals 15 residues. Germline V gives CDR1 LGHNA, CDR2 YNFKEQ. V was pared by 4 bases and J by 4 bases, with 5 bases of the junction left unmatched. CDR3 nucleotides: TGTGCCAGCAGCCTAAGCGGGGGGGTGCCAGATACGCAGTATTTT. Its protein product is CASSLSGGVPDTQYF.

The sample holds one count of this clone. The chain has TRBV29-1 and TRBJ1-1; TRBD1 matches at 10 bases. The CDR3 runs to 14 residues. Looked up from germline, CDR1 is SQVTM and CDR2 is ANQGSEA. V lost 4 bases and J lost 10; bases outside the gene matches: 12. The CDR3 DNA is TGCAGCGTTGTGCCCCGGGACAGGGGACGAGTAGCTTTCTTT. It specifies CSVVPRDRGRVAFF.

In its sample, this clone is medium-sized. The chain is built from TRBV21-1 and TRBJ1-1. TRBV21-1 is a recognized pseudogene. The CDR3 contains 17 residues. The CDR3 sequence is CASSKASRRGMNTEAFF. In DNA form, the CDR3 reads TGTGCCAGCAGCAAAGCGTCACGGAGGGGGATGAACACTGAAGCTTTCTTT.

Of note for this clone: The junction differs from germline at one of its ends, possibly a read error. At the DNA level, this CDR3 is encoded by other sequences in the same sample as well. The chain is built from TRBV18 and TRBJ2-3, with a possible D match to TRBD2 (5 bases). The CDR3 consists of 15 residues. In germline, CDR1 is KGHSH, CDR2 LQKENI. The CDR3 is CASSPREGLTDTQYF. CDR3 DNA: TGTGCCAGCTCCCCACGGGAAGGGTTGACAGATACGCAGTATTTT.

This chain connects TRBV15 to TRBJ2-5, with 8 positions matching TRBD1. After removal of 3 bases from V and 2 bases from J, the junction contained 5 bases not matched to a gene. Germline V gene lookup returns CDR1 LNHNV and CDR2 YYDKDF (reference sequence). This CDR3 is 15 amino acids long. CDR3 loop: CATSSHDRGQETQYF. In DNA, the CDR3 is TGTGCCACCAGCAGCCATGACAGGGGACAAGAGACCCAGTACTTC.

CDR3 amino acids: CASSQVGDRNGYTF. The CDR3 DNA follows: TGCGCCAGCAGCCAAGTAGGGGACAGAAATGGCTACACCTTC. This sequence joins TRBV4-3 and TRBJ1-2; 7 bases are shared with TRBD1. This CDR3 spans 14 amino acids. Germline V lookup: CDR1 LGHNA, CDR2 YSLEER. The V gene end was trimmed by 1 base and the J gene end by 6 bases; junction bases not matched to a gene: 5.

This chain connects TRBV5-1 to TRBJ2-2; 10 positions match TRBD2. Trimming cost V 4 bases and J 3 bases; bases outside gene matches: 6. Germline V CDR1 and CDR2: SGHRS, YFSETQ. The CDR3 extends over 16 amino acids. The CDR3 nucleotides read TGCGCCAGCAGCCCGTGGACTAGCGGCCACACCGGGGAGCTGTTTTTT. Translated: CASSPWTSGHTGELFF.

The chain joins TRBV2 to TRBJ1-1; D perhaps matches TRBD1 (5 bases). The germline V gene has CDR1 SNHLY and CDR2 FYNNEI. This CDR3 region has 15 residues. Trimming shortened V by 3 bases and J by 1 base, and 12 bases separated the two germline ends. The CDR3 protein is CASSDGGFQNTEAFF. The CDR3 DNA is TGTGCCAGCAGTGACGGGGGATTCCAGAACACTGAAGCTTTCTTT. Variable domain in full (rest from reference TRBV2 and TRBJ1-1): EPEVTQTPSHQVTQMGQEVILRCVPISNHLYFYWYRQILGQKVEFLVSFYNNEISEKSEIFDDQFSVERPDGSNFTLKIRSTKLEDSAMYFCASSDGGFQNTEAFFGQGTRLTVV.

V usage is TRBV7-9 and J usage is TRBJ1-2, with D maybe TRBD1 (5 bases). CDR1 is SEHNR, CDR2 FQNEAQ, per germline (reference sequence). This CDR3 has 13 residues. Trimming cost V 1 base and J 4 bases, with 7 bases left between them. This CDR3 is CASSLEGTYGYTF. In nucleotides, the CDR3 is TGTGCCAGCAGCTTAGAGGGGACCTATGGCTACACCTTC.

The chain joins TRBV6-6 to TRBJ2-7; 11 nucleotides match TRBD2. Per germline, CDR1 MNHNY and CDR2 SVGAGI (reference sequence). The CDR3 extends over 15 amino acids. The V and J ends lost 2 bases and 4 bases, in that order; junction bases with no gene match: 4. CDR3 DNA sequence: TGTGCCAGCAGTTACCTTAGCGGGAGGGGTTACGAGCAGTACTTC. Translating it yields CASSYLSGRGYEQYF.

The J gene is TRBJ2-3, the V gene TRBV7-3; 8 nucleotides align to TRBD2. Germline CDR1 reads SGHTA; CDR2 reads FQGTGA. The CDR3 length is 13 residues. V was pared by 5 bases and J by 8 bases, with 6 bases of the junction left unmatched. Here the CDR3 DNA reads TGTGCCAGCAGCCAGAGCGGGGGTGGTACGCAGTATTTT. It encodes CASSQSGGGTQYF. Looking up the rest from reference TRBV7-3 and TRBJ2-3 gives the full variable domain: GAGVSQTPSNKVTEKGKYVELRCDPISGHTALYWYRQSLGQGPEFLIYFQGTGAADDSGLPNDRFFAVRPEGSVSTLKIQRTERGDSAVYLCASSQSGGGTQYFGPGTRLTVL.

This sequence joins TRBV19 and TRBJ2-5; 12 nucleotides line up with TRBD2. Germline V gene lookup returns CDR1 LNHDA and CDR2 SQIVND (reference sequence). The CDR3 contains 16 residues. The V gene end was trimmed by 5 bases and the J gene end by 4 bases; junction bases not matched to a gene: 8. The DNA of the CDR3 is TGTGCCAGTAGTCCTCAGACTAGCGGGGGACGAGAGACCCAGTACTTC. Its protein product is CASSPQTSGGRETQYF.

The rearrangement uses TRBV29-1 and TRBJ2-7; 10 nucleotides agree with TRBD2. The germline V gene has CDR1 SQVTM and CDR2 ANQGSEA. The CDR3 runs 12 residues. With 7 bases clipped from V and 4 bases from J, the junction kept 4 bases outside the gene matches. The CDR3 region is CSASGGGYEQYF. DNA for the CDR3: TGCAGCGCTAGCGGGGGCGGGTACGAGCAGTACTTC.

The chain carries TRBV7-6 and TRBJ2-7; no definite D call. CDR1 and CDR2 from the germline V gene are SGHVS and FNYEAQ. CDR3 length: 14 amino acids. Trimming shortened V by 5 bases and J by 2 bases, and 13 bases separated the two germline ends. In nucleotides, the CDR3 is TGTGCCAGCAGCCAATCCGAAAGGGCCTACGAGCAGTACTTC. It codes for CASSQSERAYEQYF. Full variable domain (remainder filled in from reference TRBV7-6 and TRBJ2-7): GAGVSQSPRYKVTKRGQDVALRCDPISGHVSLYWYRQALGQGPEFLTYFNYEAQQDKSGLPNDRFSAERPEGSISTLTIQRTEQRDSAMYRCASSQSERAYEQYFGPGTRLTVT.

The rearrangement uses TRBV27 and TRBJ2-1, with 7 nucleotides matching TRBD2. Germline V gene sequence: CDR1 MNHEY, CDR2 SMNVEV (reference sequence). J lost 3 bases, V lost 3 bases, and 2 bases had no gene match. The CDR3 has 14 residues. The CDR3 sequence is CASSFLAVYNEQFF. CDR3 coding DNA: TGTGCCAGCAGTTTCCTAGCGGTCTACAATGAGCAGTTCTTC.

The chain recombines TRBV28 with TRBJ2-7, with TRBD1 matching over 8 bases. Trimming cost V 5 bases and J 3 bases; bases outside gene matches: 9. Per the germline V gene, CDR1 is MDHEN and CDR2 is SYDVKM. The CDR3 runs to 15 residues. This chain's CDR3 is CASSLPGTGLYEQYF. As DNA, the CDR3 is TGTGCCAGCAGTCTTCCAGGGACAGGACTCTACGAGCAGTACTTC.

The DNA of the CDR3 is TGTGCCAGCTCACCAATCGGCCGGGGGACAGATCAGCCCCAGCATTTT. Translated: CASSPIGRGTDQPQHF. This rearrangement joins TRBV18 to TRBJ1-5, with 7 bases matching TRBD1. This CDR3 contains 16 residues. With 2 bases clipped from V and 5 bases from J, the junction kept 9 bases outside the gene matches. Germline-derived CDR1 and CDR2 are KGHSH and LQKENI.